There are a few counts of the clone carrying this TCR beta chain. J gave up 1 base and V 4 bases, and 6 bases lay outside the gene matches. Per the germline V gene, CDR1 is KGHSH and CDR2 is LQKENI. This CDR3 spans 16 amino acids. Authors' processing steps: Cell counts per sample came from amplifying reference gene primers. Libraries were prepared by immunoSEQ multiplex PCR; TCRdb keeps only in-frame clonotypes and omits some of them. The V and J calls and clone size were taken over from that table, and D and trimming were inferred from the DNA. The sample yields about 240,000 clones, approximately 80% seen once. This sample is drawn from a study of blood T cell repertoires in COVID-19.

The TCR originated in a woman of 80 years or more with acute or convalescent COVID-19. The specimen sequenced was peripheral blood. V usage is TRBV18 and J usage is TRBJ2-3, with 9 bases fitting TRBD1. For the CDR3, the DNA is TGTGCCAGCTCACTACAGGGGGCTACACGCACAGATACGCAGTATTTT. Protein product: CASSLQGATRTDTQYF.